Listed here are 14 T cell receptor beta chains from one sample, sequenced in a study of regulatory and conventional T cells in breast cancer. TCRdb reprocessed the PCR reads via MiXCR and lists one record per CDR3 protein. This table has roughly 16,000 distinct CDR3 sequences, approximately 32% appearing once. The sequenced material came from conventional T cells from blood. The receptors originated from a female donor in good health.

The chain employs TRBV7-8 and TRBJ2-1, with D perhaps TRBD2 (6 bases). Trimming took 4 bases from V and 0 from J, leaving 10 bases between them. The CDR3 covers 15 residues. The germline CDR1 and CDR2 sequences are SGHVS and FQNEAQ. The CDR3 DNA reads as TGTGCCAGCAGCTCATGGAGGGGCTCCTACAATGAGCAGTTCTTC. Translating gives CASSSWRGSYNEQFF.

The chain has TRBV6-5 and TRBJ2-3; tentatively, D is TRBD1 (6 bases). Germline assignment: CDR1 MNHEY and CDR2 SVGAGI. Trimming removed 4 bases at V and 6 bases at J, with 8 bases between. This CDR3 contains 12 residues. The CDR3 loop is CASSSQGDTQYF. The CDR3 DNA is TGTGCCAGCAGTTCACAGGGCGATACGCAGTATTTT.

This clonotype appeared a few times. The chain uses TRBV28 and TRBJ2-3; D uncertain. The CDR3 is 11 residues long. Germline V lookup: CDR1 MDHEN, CDR2 SYDVKM. Trimming left V 3 bases short and J 5 bases short, with 3 bases between. CDR3 sequence: CASSFGDTQYF. The CDR3 bases are TGTGCCAGCAGTTTTGGAGATACGCAGTATTTT.

This clonotype occurred a few times. The gene calls are TRBV24-1 and TRBJ2-3; D gene unclear. The germline gives CDR1 KGHDR, CDR2 SFDVKD. The CDR3 is made up of 15 amino acids. With 4 bases removed from V and 2 bases from J, the gap between germline ends came to 12 bases. Here the CDR3 DNA reads TGTGCCACCAGTGAAGTAGCCGACTCCACAGATACGCAGTATTTT. This translates into CATSEVADSTDTQYF.

The chain is built from TRBV6-6 and TRBJ1-5, with no clear D. Trimming removed 7 bases from V and 2 bases from J, with 21 bases in between. Germline V lookup: CDR1 MNHNY, CDR2 SVGAGI (reference sequence). This CDR3 has 17 amino acids. Here the CDR3 reads CASTPRRGGRGNQPQHF. The DNA for the CDR3 is TGTGCCAGCACCCCCCGTCGGGGAGGCCGCGGCAATCAGCCCCAGCATTTT.

Regarding this clonotype: Because it lacks the conserved phenylalanine or tryptophan at the end, this CDR3 is likely a read error. The chain carries TRBV5-1 and TRBJ1-1, with D perhaps matching TRBD1 (5 bases). Germline V CDR1 and CDR2: SGHRS, YFSETQ. This CDR3 region has 15 residues. This CDR3 reads CACSRPPQGNTEAFC. CDR3 DNA sequence: TGCGCCTGCAGCCGTCCTCCCCAGGGAAACACTGAAGCTTTCTGT.

The sample holds one count of this clonotype. An end of the junction differs from the germline gene, which may be a read error. V usage is TRBV20-1 and J usage is TRBJ2-1, with a weak D call TRBD2 (6 bases). Germline CDR1 reads DFQATT; CDR2 reads SNEGSKA (reference sequence). The CDR3 contains 18 residues. The CDR3 DNA reads as TGCAGTGCTGGGGGGTTGTCGCGCACGCCGGACTCCTACAATGAGCAGTCCTTC. This encodes CSAGGLSRTPDSYNEQSF.

On this clonotype: A read error may be the cause here, since a much bigger clone is one base away. This chain links TRBV6-6 with TRBJ1-2, with a tentative D call TRBD1 (5 bases). There are 13 residues in the CDR3. Germline CDR1 is MNHNY and CDR2 is SVGAGI (reference sequence). V was shortened by 2 bases and J by 12 bases, with 16 bases between the two germline ends. For the CDR3, the DNA is TGTGCCAGCAGTTACGTTTCAGGGAAAGGCCACACCTTC. Its translation: CASSYVSGKGHTF.

Regarding this clonotype: This is likely a read error, given that the CDR3 carries no conserved phenylalanine or tryptophan at its end. V usage is TRBV10-3 and J usage is TRBJ1-2; D is possibly TRBD1 (5 bases). Germline CDR1 reads ENHRY; CDR2 reads SYGVKD. The CDR3 spans 18 residues. The CDR3 DNA is TGTGCCAGCAGTTCCCCGAGTTCCCCAGACAGTACTAACTATGGCTACACCCTC. Translated: CASSSPSSPDSTNYGYTL.

Points on this clonotype: Germline and junction disagree at one end, which may indicate a read error. The J gene is TRBJ1-2, the V gene TRBV6-5; D is unresolved. The germline V gene has CDR1 MNHEY and CDR2 SVGAGI. The CDR3 sequence is 14 residues long. The CDR3 coding sequence is TGTGCCAGCAGTTACTCGAACAAAGGCTATGGCCACACCTTC. This gives the protein CASSYSNKGYGHTF.

As concerns this clonotype: Its ends do not fully match the called genes, so a read error is possible. The chain joins TRBV11-2 to TRBJ2-2, with 13 bases that match TRBD2. Per germline, CDR1 SGHAT and CDR2 FQNNGV. The CDR3 contains 17 residues. CDR3 in DNA: TGTGCCAGCAGCCCACGGACTAGCGGGAGATCAGCCGGGGAGCCGTTTTTT. It translates to CASSPRTSGRSAGEPFF.

This rearrangement joins TRBV19 to TRBJ1-5, with D tentatively TRBD1 (6 bases). Germline V gives CDR1 LNHDA, CDR2 SQIVND (reference sequence). The germline V and J ends were trimmed by 5 bases and 9 bases, with 17 bases remaining between them. The length of the CDR3 is 14 residues. The CDR3 region is CASSADGGVRPQHF. DNA for the CDR3: TGTGCCAGTAGTGCCGACGGGGGCGTACGGCCCCAGCATTTT.

Notes on this clonotype: Just one base apart from a much larger clone, this may be a read error. The rearrangement joins TRBV6-1 to TRBJ1-3, with D unclear. Germline loops: CDR1 MNHNS, CDR2 SASEGT. Trimming took 3 bases from V and 16 from J, leaving 13 bases between them. The CDR3 is made up of 11 amino acids. The CDR3 DNA reads TGTGCCAGCAGTGATAAGGGAGCGATGTATTTT. Its protein product is CASSDKGAMYF.

The chain uses TRBV6-6 and TRBJ1-5; D is possibly TRBD1 (6 bases). The CDR3 covers 14 residues. The V end was cut by 8 bases, the J end by 7 bases, with 18 bases between. CDR1 is MNHNY, CDR2 SVGAGI, per germline (reference sequence). The CDR3 is CASGTRTAWQPQHF. For the CDR3, the DNA is TGTGCCAGCGGAACGCGGACAGCGTGGCAGCCCCAGCATTTT.